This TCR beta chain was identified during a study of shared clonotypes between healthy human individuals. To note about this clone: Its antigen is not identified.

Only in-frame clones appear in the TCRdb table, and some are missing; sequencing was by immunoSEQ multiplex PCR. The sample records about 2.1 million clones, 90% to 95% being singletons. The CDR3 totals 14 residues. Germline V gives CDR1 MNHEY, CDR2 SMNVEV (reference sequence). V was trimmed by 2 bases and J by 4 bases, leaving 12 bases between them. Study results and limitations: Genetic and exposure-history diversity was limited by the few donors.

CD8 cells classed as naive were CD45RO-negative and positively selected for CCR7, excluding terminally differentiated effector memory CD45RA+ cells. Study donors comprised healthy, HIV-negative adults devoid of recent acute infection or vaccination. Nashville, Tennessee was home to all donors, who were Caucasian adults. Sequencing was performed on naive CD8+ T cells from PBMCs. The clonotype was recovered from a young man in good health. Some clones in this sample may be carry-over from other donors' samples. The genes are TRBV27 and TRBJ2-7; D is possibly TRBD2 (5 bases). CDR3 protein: CASSLIGRGYEQYF. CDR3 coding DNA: TGTGCCAGCAGTTTAATAGGGCGAGGGTACGAGCAGTACTTC.